This T cell receptor (beta chain) is from a study of beta chain features in type 1 diabetes. This clone appeared many times. J gave up 4 bases and V 4 bases, and 2 bases lay outside the gene matches. CDR1 and CDR2 (germline): SEHNR, FQNEAQ (reference sequence). CDR3 length: 14 residues. What was sequenced were expressed TCRB transcripts, since all of the isolated RNA had been reverse transcribed. An average of approximately 3.6 million reads was obtained for naive, central memory and regulatory T cell samples. Sequencing used immunoSEQ multiplex PCR; TCRdb keeps in-frame clones, though not all of them. The repertoire holds 860,000 or so clones, with 15% to 20% as singletons.

The V gene is TRBV7-9, the J gene TRBJ2-2; 8 bases agree with TRBD1. This receptor was taken from a woman in her late teens or twenties in good health. The sample comprised naive CD4+ T cells from blood. The CDR3 spells CASSWTGSTGELFF. The CDR3 coding sequence is TGTGCCAGCAGCTGGACAGGGAGCACCGGGGAGCTGTTTTTT.